A selection of T cell receptor beta chains follows, all from one sample in a study of blood T cell repertoires in COVID-19. The table came from immunoSEQ multiplex PCR; TCRdb's copy has only in-frame clones and leaves some out. The sample records 150,000 to 200,000 clones, around 89% being singletons. Sequenced material: peripheral blood. All receptors come from a human donor in a cohort sampled during active COVID-19. Each CDR3 is given with its conserved first and last residue. Each record gives: CDR3 DNA, CDR3 protein, D gene, clone size, V gene, J gene. D genes are given only for firm matches. For some rows the clone size is stated as once, few or many, or as a class when expanded; others skip it.

CDR3nt: TGCGCCAGCAGCCAAGATACAGGGATGACTGGAAACACCATATATTTT
CDR3aa: CASSQDTGMTGNTIYF
d_gene: .
abundance: .
v_gene: TRBV4-3
j_gene: TRBJ1-3

CDR3nt: TGTGCCAGCAGTGAAGCAAAGGGGGCAAGGTCACCCCTCCACTTT
CDR3aa: CASSEAKGARSPLHF
d_gene: TRBD1
abundance: .
v_gene: TRBV2
j_gene: TRBJ1-6

CDR3nt: TGCAGCTCACCCGCGAAGGGGCCGGGCACTGAAGCTTTCTTT
CDR3aa: CSSPAKGPGTEAFF
d_gene: .
abundance: .
v_gene: TRBV29-1
j_gene: TRBJ1-1

CDR3nt: TGTGCCAGCAGTTTTTACAGGGCCCCGAACACTGAAGCTTTCTTT
CDR3aa: CASSFYRAPNTEAFF
d_gene: .
abundance: .
v_gene: TRBV28
j_gene: TRBJ1-1

CDR3nt: TGTGCCAGCAGTCCCGGACTGGCCAGTAACAATGAGCAGTTCTTC
CDR3aa: CASSPGLASNNEQFF
d_gene: .
abundance: .
v_gene: TRBV6-5
j_gene: TRBJ2-1

CDR3nt: TGTGCCAGCAGTTTGAATGAGGGAAACACCATATATTTT
CDR3aa: CASSLNEGNTIYF
d_gene: .
abundance: .
v_gene: TRBV12-3/TRBV12-4
j_gene: TRBJ1-3

CDR3nt: TGTGCCAGCAGTGAACGGCAGGGTTTCGGCGAGCAGTACTTC
CDR3aa: CASSERQGFGEQYF
d_gene: .
abundance: .
v_gene: TRBV6-1
j_gene: TRBJ2-7

CDR3nt: TGTGCCAGTAGTGGGACTAGCGGGAGAACAGATACGCAGTATTTT
CDR3aa: CASSGTSGRTDTQYF
d_gene: TRBD2
abundance: .
v_gene: TRBV19
j_gene: TRBJ2-3

CDR3nt: TGTGCCAGCAGCTTAACGAGTTCTTCGGACACTGAAGCTTTCTTT
CDR3aa: CASSLTSSSDTEAFF
d_gene: .
abundance: .
v_gene: TRBV7-2
j_gene: TRBJ1-1

CDR3nt: TGTGCCAGCAGTTACAGGGGAGGGCACAATGAGCAGTTCTTC
CDR3aa: CASSYRGGHNEQFF
d_gene: TRBD2
abundance: .
v_gene: TRBV6-2/TRBV6-3
j_gene: TRBJ2-1

CDR3nt: TGTGCCAGCAGCACCACAGGGGGTATTACTGAAGCTTTCTTT
CDR3aa: CASSTTGGITEAFF
d_gene: TRBD1
abundance: few
v_gene: TRBV3-1/TRBV3-2
j_gene: TRBJ1-1

CDR3nt: TGTGCCAGCAGCCAAGTGGCTAGCGGGCTTACAGATACGCAGTATTTT
CDR3aa: CASSQVASGLTDTQYF
d_gene: TRBD2
abundance: .
v_gene: TRBV3-1/TRBV3-2
j_gene: TRBJ2-3

CDR3nt: TGTGCCAGCGGCCCCCGGGACAGCCGAGGCAATCAGCCCCAGCATTTT
CDR3aa: CASGPRDSRGNQPQHF
d_gene: TRBD1
abundance: few
v_gene: TRBV19
j_gene: TRBJ1-5

CDR3nt: TGTGCCAGCAGCGTAGAGGGGGTTTGGGATTCACCCCTCCACTTT
CDR3aa: CASSVEGVWDSPLHF
d_gene: .
abundance: .
v_gene: TRBV9
j_gene: TRBJ1-6

CDR3nt: TGTGCCAGCAGACCTCTAGGAGCGGGAGGGCCTAGCGAGCAGTTCTTC
CDR3aa: CASRPLGAGGPSEQFF
d_gene: TRBD2
abundance: .
v_gene: TRBV27
j_gene: TRBJ2-1

CDR3nt: TGTGCCAGCAGTCCGGATAACAGTGAAGCTTTCTTT
CDR3aa: CASSPDNSEAFF
d_gene: .
abundance: .
v_gene: TRBV12-3/TRBV12-4
j_gene: TRBJ1-1

CDR3nt: TGTGCCAGCAGCCGGGGACAGGGTAATAATTCACCCCTCCACTTT
CDR3aa: CASSRGQGNNSPLHF
d_gene: TRBD1
abundance: .
v_gene: TRBV6-2/TRBV6-3
j_gene: TRBJ1-6

CDR3nt: TGCGCCAGCAGCCAAGACCCGGGACTAGTCTACAATGAGCAGTTCTTC
CDR3aa: CASSQDPGLVYNEQFF
d_gene: TRBD2
abundance: once
v_gene: TRBV4-1
j_gene: TRBJ2-1

CDR3nt: TGTGCCAGCACGGTGGGCGCTGAAGCTTTCTTT
CDR3aa: CASTVGAEAFF
d_gene: .
abundance: .
v_gene: TRBV28
j_gene: TRBJ1-1

CDR3nt: TGCGCCAGCAGCCAATCGCCCGGGGGTTCAGGGGCCAACGTCCTGACTTTC
CDR3aa: CASSQSPGGSGANVLTF
d_gene: .
abundance: .
v_gene: TRBV4-3
j_gene: TRBJ2-6

CDR3nt: TGCGCCAGCAGCCAAGTGGGTGGAGGGGCCGAGCAGTACTTC
CDR3aa: CASSQVGGGAEQYF
d_gene: .
abundance: few
v_gene: TRBV4-3
j_gene: TRBJ2-7

CDR3nt: TGTGCCAGCAGCTTGGGTCAGGGTTTTTCCTACGAGCAGTACTTC
CDR3aa: CASSLGQGFSYEQYF
d_gene: .
abundance: once
v_gene: TRBV5-6
j_gene: TRBJ2-7

CDR3nt: TGTGCCAGCAGCTCACAGGGGTTGACTGAAGCTTTCTTT
CDR3aa: CASSSQGLTEAFF
d_gene: TRBD1
abundance: .
v_gene: TRBV5-4
j_gene: TRBJ1-1

CDR3nt: TGTGCCAGCAGCTTAGGGCTCACGGTAGAGACCCAGTACTTC
CDR3aa: CASSLGLTVETQYF
d_gene: .
abundance: .
v_gene: TRBV13
j_gene: TRBJ2-5

CDR3nt: TGTGCCAGCAGCAAGGGACAGACACTTCTCGCTGGGGCCAACGTCCTGACTTTC
CDR3aa: CASSKGQTLLAGANVLTF
d_gene: TRBD1
abundance: .
v_gene: TRBV7-9
j_gene: TRBJ2-6

CDR3nt: TGTGCCAGCAGCCTACGGGCCGACAGTTCTAGCACAGATACGCAGTATTTT
CDR3aa: CASSLRADSSSTDTQYF
d_gene: .
abundance: .
v_gene: TRBV7-9
j_gene: TRBJ2-3

CDR3nt: TGTGCCTGGAACTCAAAGCCTAAGGGTGGACTAGCGGGAGGGCTACCGGGCACCGGGGAGCTGTTTTTT
CDR3aa: CAWNSKPKGGLAGGLPGTGELFF
d_gene: TRBD2
abundance: once
v_gene: TRBV30
j_gene: TRBJ2-2

CDR3nt: TGTGCCAGTAGTATGACGGGGTCAGGGGACACTGAAGCTTTCTTT
CDR3aa: CASSMTGSGDTEAFF
d_gene: .
abundance: .
v_gene: TRBV19
j_gene: TRBJ1-1

CDR3nt: TGTGCCAGCAGTTCGGGACACATCTACGAGCAGTACTTC
CDR3aa: CASSSGHIYEQYF
d_gene: .
abundance: .
v_gene: TRBV6-2/TRBV6-3
j_gene: TRBJ2-7

CDR3nt: TGTGCCAGCTCACCGGGTCTAGGTTCTGTGGATCAAGAGACCCAGTACTTC
CDR3aa: CASSPGLGSVDQETQYF
d_gene: .
abundance: .
v_gene: TRBV18
j_gene: TRBJ2-5

CDR3nt: TGTGCCACCAGCCCTGAAAGGGGCACTGAAGCTTTCTTT
CDR3aa: CATSPERGTEAFF
d_gene: .
abundance: .
v_gene: TRBV15
j_gene: TRBJ1-1

CDR3nt: TGCGCCAGCGGAACGACAGGCGGACAAGAGACCCAGTACTTC
CDR3aa: CASGTTGGQETQYF
d_gene: .
abundance: .
v_gene: TRBV10-1
j_gene: TRBJ2-5

CDR3nt: TGTGCCAGCAAAACCGGGACAGATACGCAGTATTTT
CDR3aa: CASKTGTDTQYF
d_gene: .
abundance: .
v_gene: TRBV6-6
j_gene: TRBJ2-3

CDR3nt: TGTGCCAGCAGTTTTCAGGGATCTAACACTGAAGCTTTCTTT
CDR3aa: CASSFQGSNTEAFF
d_gene: .
abundance: .
v_gene: TRBV27
j_gene: TRBJ1-1

CDR3nt: TGCGCCAGCAGGGCCACAGGGAACACTGAAGCTTTCTTT
CDR3aa: CASRATGNTEAFF
d_gene: .
abundance: few
v_gene: TRBV5-1
j_gene: TRBJ1-1

CDR3nt: TGTGCCAGCAGCCCCAGGACTGACAATTCACCCCTCCACTTT
CDR3aa: CASSPRTDNSPLHF
d_gene: .
abundance: few
v_gene: TRBV9
j_gene: TRBJ1-6

CDR3nt: TGTGCCAGCAGTTTAGGGGGGGCTAGCAATCAGCCCCAGCATTTT
CDR3aa: CASSLGGASNQPQHF
d_gene: .
abundance: once
v_gene: TRBV28
j_gene: TRBJ1-5

CDR3nt: TGTGCCAGCAGCTCGCGGCGGGGCAATGAGCAGTTCTTC
CDR3aa: CASSSRRGNEQFF
d_gene: .
abundance: .
v_gene: TRBV5-6
j_gene: TRBJ2-1

CDR3nt: TGTGCCACTTCCGGGACAGTAAAAGAGACCCAGTACTTC
CDR3aa: CATSGTVKETQYF
d_gene: TRBD1
abundance: .
v_gene: TRBV19
j_gene: TRBJ2-5

CDR3nt: TGTGCCAGCTCACCCTTGGACAGCAAAGAGACCCAGTACTTC
CDR3aa: CASSPLDSKETQYF
d_gene: .
abundance: .
v_gene: TRBV18
j_gene: TRBJ2-5

CDR3nt: TGTGCCAGCCGCGGTATCTACGAGCAGTACTTC
CDR3aa: CASRGIYEQYF
d_gene: .
abundance: .
v_gene: TRBV27
j_gene: TRBJ2-7

CDR3nt: TGTGCCAGCTCACCTTACCGGGGGGGCGGCAATGAGCAGTTCTTC
CDR3aa: CASSPYRGGGNEQFF
d_gene: TRBD2
abundance: once
v_gene: TRBV18
j_gene: TRBJ2-1

CDR3nt: TGTGCCAGCAGACTTAGGGGGGGCAGGCCCCAGCATTTT
CDR3aa: CASRLRGGRPQHF
d_gene: .
abundance: .
v_gene: TRBV27
j_gene: TRBJ1-5

CDR3nt: TGTGCCAGCAGGTCTAATAAGAACACTGAAGCTTTCTTT
CDR3aa: CASRSNKNTEAFF
d_gene: .
abundance: .
v_gene: TRBV12-3/TRBV12-4
j_gene: TRBJ1-1

CDR3nt: TGCGCCAGCAGCCACGTAGGGGGGACTAGCGGGAGCTTTGAGCAGTTCTTC
CDR3aa: CASSHVGGTSGSFEQFF
d_gene: TRBD2
abundance: .
v_gene: TRBV4-3
j_gene: TRBJ2-1

CDR3nt: TGCGCCAGCAGCTTGGCAGGGACAGAAGAGACCCAGTACTTC
CDR3aa: CASSLAGTEETQYF
d_gene: TRBD1
abundance: .
v_gene: TRBV5-1
j_gene: TRBJ2-5

CDR3nt: TGTGCCAGCAGTTTTACAGATAACACTGAAGCTTTCTTT
CDR3aa: CASSFTDNTEAFF
d_gene: .
abundance: .
v_gene: TRBV6-2/TRBV6-3
j_gene: TRBJ1-1

CDR3nt: TGTGCCAGCAGTTTAAGGGGCATACTGAGTGAAGATACGCAGTATTTT
CDR3aa: CASSLRGILSEDTQYF
d_gene: .
abundance: once
v_gene: TRBV27
j_gene: TRBJ2-3

CDR3nt: TGTGTCAGAAGCTTAGCGATGCTTCGAGACCACGGAGGGGGCAATCAGCCCCAGCATTTT
CDR3aa: CVRSLAMLRDHGGGNQPQHF
d_gene: .
abundance: .
v_gene: TRBV7-5
j_gene: TRBJ1-5

CDR3nt: TGTGCCAGCAGAACGGGACTAGCGCCCTACAATGAGCAGTTCTTC
CDR3aa: CASRTGLAPYNEQFF
d_gene: TRBD2
abundance: .
v_gene: TRBV6-5
j_gene: TRBJ2-1

CDR3nt: TGTGCCAGCAAGGGAGACACTGAAGCTTTCTTT
CDR3aa: CASKGDTEAFF
d_gene: .
abundance: once
v_gene: TRBV2
j_gene: TRBJ1-1

CDR3nt: TGTGCCAGCAGCGTAGATGGGGGGAATCAGCCCCAGCATTTT
CDR3aa: CASSVDGGNQPQHF
d_gene: .
abundance: .
v_gene: TRBV9
j_gene: TRBJ1-5

CDR3nt: TGTGCCAGCAGCTTGGCTCAAACCGGGACACCTTACGAGCAGTACTTC
CDR3aa: CASSLAQTGTPYEQYF
d_gene: .
abundance: .
v_gene: TRBV5-4
j_gene: TRBJ2-7

CDR3nt: TGTGCCAGCAGCTCCCTGTCTTGGGGACTTGGGGCCGGGGAGCTGTTTTTT
CDR3aa: CASSSLSWGLGAGELFF
d_gene: .
abundance: .
v_gene: TRBV5-6
j_gene: TRBJ2-2

CDR3nt: TGTGCCAGCATGGGAGACATCCTTATCAATCAGCCCCAGCATTTT
CDR3aa: CASMGDILINQPQHF
d_gene: .
abundance: .
v_gene: TRBV2
j_gene: TRBJ1-5

CDR3nt: TGTGCCAGCAGCGGAGACAGGGCCTATGGCTACACCTTC
CDR3aa: CASSGDRAYGYTF
d_gene: TRBD1
abundance: .
v_gene: TRBV7-2
j_gene: TRBJ1-2

CDR3nt: TGTGCCAGTAGTATTAGTAGGCAGGGGGACTTTCAGCCCCAGCATTTT
CDR3aa: CASSISRQGDFQPQHF
d_gene: TRBD1
abundance: .
v_gene: TRBV19
j_gene: TRBJ1-5

CDR3nt: TGCGCCAGCAGCCGATTCAGGGTCAGGGACGAGCAGTACTTC
CDR3aa: CASSRFRVRDEQYF
d_gene: .
abundance: .
v_gene: TRBV5-1
j_gene: TRBJ2-7

CDR3nt: TGTGCCAGCAGCTTGGACTCCACAGATACGCAGTATTTT
CDR3aa: CASSLDSTDTQYF
d_gene: .
abundance: .
v_gene: TRBV5-4
j_gene: TRBJ2-3

CDR3nt: TGTGCCAGCAGCCAAACGGGTGAGACCCAGTACTTC
CDR3aa: CASSQTGETQYF
d_gene: .
abundance: .
v_gene: TRBV6-5
j_gene: TRBJ2-5